The table lists the clone carrying this TCR beta chain with a count of one. The antigen is not known. This CDR3 spans 15 amino acids. Trimming removed 1 base at V and 0 bases at J, with 7 bases between. Germline V gene data show CDR1 as LGHNA and CDR2 as YNFKEQ. Here immunoSEQ multiplex PCR was the method, and the copy in TCRdb shows in-frame clones only, minus some. The sample holds about 72,000 clones, around 90% seen once. These data are taken from a study of OX40 agonist ivuxolimab in advanced cancers. Study-wide results and limits: Relative to CD4+, CD8+ T cells held more expanded clones on average.

This sequence originates from an adult with an advanced solid tumor such as melanoma, head and neck, liver or kidney cancer. This rearrangement joins TRBV4-2 to TRBJ2-1; no clear D. This sample comprised CD4+ or CD8+ T cells sorted from blood, obtained in a trial of the OX40 agonist ivuxolimab. CDR3 sequence (DNA): TGTGCCAGCAGCCAAGGCACAATCTCCTACAATGAGCAGTTCTTC. Protein product: CASSQGTISYNEQFF.